A single sample gave rise to the 10 T cell receptor beta chains below, sequenced in a study of radiation and T cells in renal cell carcinoma. Time point: blood 2 weeks post-SBRT. Specified treatment: 15 Gy SBRT to primary tumor, nephrectomy 4 weeks later. The method was immunoSEQ multiplex PCR; TCRdb's version includes in-frame clones alone and lacks a portion of them. In the table there are about 150,000 clones, approximately 90% of which are singletons. This material consisted of blood, taken from a patient whose treatment included radiotherapy and nephrectomy. The receptors shown here come from a woman aged 50 to 65 with renal cell carcinoma.

This clone was seen only a few times. The chain uses TRBV4-1 and TRBJ1-3; the D is unclear. Germline V CDR1 and CDR2: MGHRA, YSYEKL. CDR3 length equals 13 residues. Trimming took off 2 bases at V and 2 bases at J, with 4 bases between the two ends. CDR3 amino acids: CASSQLPGNTIYF. CDR3 nucleotide sequence: TGCGCCAGCAGCCAATTACCTGGAAACACCATATATTTT.

This chain uses TRBV19 with TRBJ1-3, with 8 nucleotides matching TRBD1. The trim removed 3 bases at V and 2 bases at J, leaving 12 bases unmatched. This CDR3 comprises 18 residues. Germline CDR1 reads LNHDA; CDR2 reads SQIVND (reference sequence). The CDR3 DNA reads TGTGCCAGTAGTATGAAGTCAGGGGGCGCCAGGACTGGAAACACCATATATTTT. Protein sequence: CASSMKSGGARTGNTIYF.

The V call is TRBV9, the J call TRBJ2-1, with D uncertain. The germline V and J ends were trimmed by 7 bases and 7 bases, with 15 bases remaining between them. Germline V lookup: CDR1 SGDLS, CDR2 YYNGEE. The CDR3 has 13 amino acids. The CDR3 reads CASGISFRNEQFF. As DNA, the CDR3 is TGTGCCAGCGGCATTAGCTTCCGAAATGAGCAGTTCTTC.

This chain links TRBV30 with TRBJ1-2; D is undetermined. In germline, CDR1 is GTSNPN, CDR2 SVGIG (reference sequence). The CDR3 extends over 14 amino acids. V shed 1 base and J shed 1 base, with 10 bases lying between them. The CDR3 loop reads CAWSDARRNYGYTF. The CDR3 coding sequence is TGTGCCTGGAGTGATGCCAGGCGTAACTATGGCTACACCTTC.

V usage is TRBV7-9 and J usage is TRBJ1-5; the match to TRBD1 covers 7 bases. The CDR3 covers 15 residues. The germline V gene encodes CDR1 SEHNR and CDR2 FQNEAQ (reference sequence). After removal of 5 bases from V and 2 bases from J, the junction contained 6 bases not matched to a gene. For the CDR3, the DNA is TGTGCCAGCAGCGCGCGTGGACAGGGCAATCAGCCCCAGCATTTT. Protein: CASSARGQGNQPQHF.

This chain links TRBV21-1 with TRBJ2-1; the tabulated D call, TRBD2, remains unverified against the DNA. TRBV21-1 is described as a pseudogene. The CDR3 is made up of 19 amino acids. The CDR3 loop reads CASSKVTELALPTYNEQFF. CDR3 coding DNA: TGTGCCAGCAGCAAAGTGACAGAACTAGCGCTACCTACCTACAATGAGCAGTTCTTC.

This sequence joins TRBV19 and TRBJ2-5, with 10 bases lining up with TRBD2. V shed 9 bases and J 2 bases; nucleotides not matched to a gene: 9. This CDR3 has 15 amino acids. CDR1 is LNHDA, CDR2 SQIVND, per germline (reference sequence). The CDR3 reads CASHDVTSGQETQYF. The CDR3 region has the DNA TGTGCCAGCCATGATGTGACTAGCGGGCAAGAGACCCAGTACTTC.

As DNA, the CDR3 is TGTGCCAGCAGCTTAGATTGGCATGAAGCTTTCTTT. This translates into CASSLDWHEAFF. The V gene is TRBV7-2, the J gene TRBJ1-1; D is uncertain. There are 12 residues in the CDR3. Per the germline V gene, CDR1 is SGHTA and CDR2 is FQGNSA. V lost 1 base, J lost 7 bases, and 7 bases lay in between.

The CDR3 loop reads CASSLQGTPGANVLTF. CDR3 sequence (DNA): TGTGCCAGCAGCTTACAGGGAACCCCTGGGGCCAACGTCCTGACTTTC. This chain links TRBV7-9 with TRBJ2-6; maybe TRBD1 (5 bases). Between the trimmed V and J ends, which lost 2 bases and 2 bases, there was a span of 10 bases. Germline V gene lookup returns CDR1 SEHNR and CDR2 FQNEAQ (reference sequence). This CDR3 region has 16 residues.

A few counts support this clone. J is TRBJ1-1 and V is TRBV14; 7 nucleotides align to TRBD1. J lost 3 bases, V lost 4 bases, and 5 bases had no gene match. CDR1 and CDR2 from the germline V gene are SGHDN and FVKESK. The CDR3 totals 14 residues. CDR3 nucleotides: TGTGCCAGCAGCCGCTGGGACAGTTACACTGAAGCTTTCTTT. Its protein is CASSRWDSYTEAFF.